This T cell receptor beta chain was retrieved from a study of vaccination effects on CD4 cells after COVID-19. The study's findings and limits: Common cold coronavirus cross-reactivity was shown by only 1 of 255 vaccine-induced clones in healthy vaccinees.

Regarding this clone: The antigen remains undetermined.

Clones were read by immunoSEQ multiplex PCR, and TCRdb kept only the in-frame ones, dropping some. The data hold approximately 83,000 clones, with roughly 80% observed a single time. In germline, CDR1 is KGHDR, CDR2 SFDVKD. The CDR3 covers 14 residues. Deletions cut 4 bases from V and 5 bases from J, with 13 bases between. Pools of viral peptides were used by the ViraFEST assay to expand antigen-specific CD4+ T cells ahead of sequencing. When roughly eleven days of culture had elapsed, CD4+ T cells were isolated. Every participant took two doses of the BNT162b2 or mRNA-1273 vaccine. The chain recombines TRBV24-1 with TRBJ2-5, with D possibly matching TRBD1 (5 bases). This clonotype was obtained from a human donor who received a COVID-19 vaccine. Sequenced here: CD4+ T cells from PBMCs cultured with HCoV-OC43 spike peptides, sampled after COVID-19 vaccination. The subset: HCoV-OC43 spike overlapping peptide pool stimulation. The CDR3 loop is CATSDPTGRETQYF. CDR3 nucleotides: TGTGCCACCAGTGACCCAACAGGTCGCGAGACCCAGTACTTC.